The entry below gives a single T cell receptor beta chain sequence along with its context. The CDR3 loop spans 15 amino acids. After removal of 6 bases from V and 5 bases from J, the junction contained 6 bases not matched to a gene. Per germline, CDR1 MNHNS and CDR2 SASEGT. The data are from a study of glioma-infiltrating T cells after dendritic cell vaccination. The overall study: Patients had newly diagnosed or recurrent glioblastoma and received dendritic cell vaccines. Treatment, given 2003 to 2012, was autologous tumor lysate-pulsed dendritic cell vaccination.

Time point in this sample: after dendritic cell vaccination, including at tumor progression/relapse. Before vaccination, two weeks after the third vaccination, and at progression, PBMC were collected. Amplification used 60 V beta primers and 13 J beta primers. Libraries were prepared by immunoSEQ multiplex PCR; TCRdb keeps only in-frame clonotypes and omits some of them. The table lists about 50,000 clones, about 85% of them singletons. The genes are TRBV6-1 and TRBJ2-2, with 10 bases that match TRBD1. This sequence originates from a human donor with glioblastoma. Sequencing used blood, obtained after dendritic cell vaccination. The CDR3 loop reads CASSDRGRSTGELFF. DNA for the CDR3: TGTGCCAGCAGCGACAGGGGGCGATCGACCGGGGAGCTGTTTTTT.